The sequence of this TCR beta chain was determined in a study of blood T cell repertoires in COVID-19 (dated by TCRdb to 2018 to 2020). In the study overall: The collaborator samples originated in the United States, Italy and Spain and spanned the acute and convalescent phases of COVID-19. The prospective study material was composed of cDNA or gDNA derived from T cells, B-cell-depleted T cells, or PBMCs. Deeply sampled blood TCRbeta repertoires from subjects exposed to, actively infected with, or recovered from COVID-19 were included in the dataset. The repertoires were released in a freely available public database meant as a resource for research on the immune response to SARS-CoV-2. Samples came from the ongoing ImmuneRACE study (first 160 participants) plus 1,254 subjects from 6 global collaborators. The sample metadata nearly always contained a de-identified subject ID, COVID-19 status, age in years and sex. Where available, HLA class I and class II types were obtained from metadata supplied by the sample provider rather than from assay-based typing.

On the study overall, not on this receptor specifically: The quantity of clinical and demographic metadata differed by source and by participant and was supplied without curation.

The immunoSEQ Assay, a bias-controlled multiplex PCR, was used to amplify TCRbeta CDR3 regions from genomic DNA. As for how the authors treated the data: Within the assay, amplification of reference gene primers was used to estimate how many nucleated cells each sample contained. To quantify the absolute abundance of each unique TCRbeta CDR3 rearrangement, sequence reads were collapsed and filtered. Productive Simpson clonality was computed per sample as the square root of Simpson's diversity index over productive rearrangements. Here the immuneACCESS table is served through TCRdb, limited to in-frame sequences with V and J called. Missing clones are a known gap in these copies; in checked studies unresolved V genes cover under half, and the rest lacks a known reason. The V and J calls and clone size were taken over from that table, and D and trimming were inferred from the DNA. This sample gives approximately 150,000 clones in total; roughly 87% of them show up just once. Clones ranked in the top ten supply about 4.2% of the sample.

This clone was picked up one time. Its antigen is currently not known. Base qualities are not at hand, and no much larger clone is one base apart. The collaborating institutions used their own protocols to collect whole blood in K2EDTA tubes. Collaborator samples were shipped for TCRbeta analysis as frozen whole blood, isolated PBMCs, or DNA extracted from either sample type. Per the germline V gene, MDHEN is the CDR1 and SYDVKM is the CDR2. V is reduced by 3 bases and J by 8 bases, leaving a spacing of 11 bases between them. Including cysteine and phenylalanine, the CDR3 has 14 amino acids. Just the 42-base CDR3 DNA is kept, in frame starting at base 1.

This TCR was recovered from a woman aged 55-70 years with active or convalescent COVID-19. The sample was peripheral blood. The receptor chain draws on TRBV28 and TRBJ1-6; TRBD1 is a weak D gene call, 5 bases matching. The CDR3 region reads CASSLGPAYSPLHF. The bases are TGTGCCAGCAGTTTGGGGCCCGCATATTCACCCCTCCACTTT.